The 27 T cell receptor beta chains listed next were all sequenced from one sample in a study of blood T cell repertoires in COVID-19. Assay used: immunoSEQ multiplex PCR; TCRdb lists only in-frame clones, some missing. This sample has 240,000 or so clones, with 88% found just once. Source material: peripheral blood. These receptors were obtained from a woman aged 25 to 39 with acute or convalescent COVID-19.

This chain links TRBV6-1 with TRBJ1-2; TRBD1 agrees at 7 bases. The CDR3 contains 16 residues. After removal of 4 bases from V and 8 bases from J, the junction contained 16 bases not matched to a gene. Germline assignment: CDR1 MNHNS and CDR2 SASEGT. For the CDR3, the DNA is TGTGCCAGCAGTGGAAGCCCGGAAGGGGGCGCCGGGGGCTACACCTTC. The encoded protein is CASSGSPEGGAGGYTF.

This clone was counted between two and nine times. The chain is built from TRBV30 and TRBJ2-7; TRBD1 agrees at 9 bases. The CDR3 length is 14 residues. V lost 3 bases to trimming and J lost 2 bases; unmatched junction nucleotides: 5. CDR1 is GTSNPN and CDR2 is SVGIG in the germline V gene (reference sequence). CDR3 loop: CAWSHGTGPYEQYF. CDR3 nucleotides: TGTGCCTGGAGCCATGGGACAGGGCCCTACGAGCAGTACTTC.

This clone occurred once. V gene TRBV29-1 combines with J gene TRBJ1-3, with D possibly matching TRBD1 (6 bases). Germline loops: CDR1 SQVTM, CDR2 ANQGSEA. V shed 2 bases and J shed 0 bases, with 8 bases lying between them. CDR3 length: 14 amino acids. The CDR3 is CSVETGTSGNTIYF. Written as DNA, the CDR3 is TGCAGCGTTGAAACAGGGACCTCTGGAAACACCATATATTTT.

The chain joins TRBV29-1 to TRBJ2-3; 11 bases map to TRBD2. The CDR3 runs 15 residues. Germline V lookup: CDR1 SQVTM, CDR2 ANQGSEA. V dropped 4 bases and J dropped 4; count of bases not matched to a gene: 7. The chain's CDR3 is CSVGVAGGPADTQYF. The CDR3 coding sequence is TGCAGCGTTGGAGTAGCGGGAGGGCCCGCAGATACGCAGTATTTT.

The rearrangement uses TRBV6-5 and TRBJ1-2, with D unresolved. This CDR3 is built from 15 residues. V lost 0 bases and J 0 bases, leaving 8 bases between the germline ends. Germline V lookup: CDR1 MNHEY, CDR2 SVGAGI. This chain's CDR3 is CASSYSRQPNYGYTF. The CDR3 coding sequence is TGTGCCAGCAGTTACTCGAGGCAGCCTAACTATGGCTACACCTTC.

V usage is TRBV19 and J usage is TRBJ2-7; TRBD1 matches 8 bases. This CDR3 spans 15 amino acids. Per the germline V gene, CDR1 is LNHDA and CDR2 is SQIVND (reference sequence). V dropped 1 base and J dropped 4; count of bases not matched to a gene: 6. The CDR3 DNA is TGTGCCAGTAGTATAGTGCGGACAGGGACTTACGAGCAGTACTTC. This sequence encodes CASSIVRTGTYEQYF.

Only one count was recorded for this clone. The gene calls are TRBV5-6 and TRBJ1-1, with TRBD1 matching over 8 bases. V shed 3 bases and J 4 bases; nucleotides not matched to a gene: 8. Germline-derived CDR1 and CDR2 are SGHDT and YYEEEE. The CDR3 spans 15 residues. CDR3 sequence: CASSYARGRGTEAFF. DNA of the CDR3: TGTGCCAGCAGCTACGCCAGGGGGCGAGGCACTGAAGCTTTCTTT. Full variable domain (missing parts from reference TRBV5-6 and TRBJ1-1): DAGVTQSPTHLIKTRGQQVTLRCSPKSGHDTVSWYQQALGQGPQFIFQYYEEEERQRGNFPDRFSGHQFPNYSSELNVNALLLGDSALYLCASSYARGRGTEAFFGQGTRLTVV.

This chain's CDR3 is CASSYLGGSDKNIQYF. Written as DNA, the CDR3 is TGTGCCAGCAGTTATTTGGGGGGTTCGGACAAAAACATTCAGTACTTC. V is TRBV6-6 and J is TRBJ2-4; D is perhaps TRBD2 (6 bases). The CDR3 spans 16 residues. Germline-derived CDR1 and CDR2 are MNHNY and SVGAGI (reference sequence). The V gene lost 3 bases and the J gene lost 3 bases, with 15 bases spanning the gap.

This rearrangement joins TRBV6-2 or TRBV6-3 to TRBJ2-5; TRBD2 agrees at 14 bases. Germline assignment: CDR1 MNHEY and CDR2 SVGEGT. The CDR3 is 16 residues long. J was trimmed by 5 bases and V by 4 bases; bases with no gene match: 6. CDR3: CASSWGLAGVSETQYF. The DNA of the CDR3 is TGTGCCAGCAGTTGGGGACTAGCGGGAGTCAGTGAGACCCAGTACTTC.

V and J are TRBV27 and TRBJ2-4, with D possibly matching TRBD2 (5 bases). Germline-derived CDR1 and CDR2 are MNHEY and SMNVEV (reference sequence). V was pared by 3 bases and J by 3 bases, with 15 bases between. The length of the CDR3 is 16 residues. CDR3 amino acids: CASSFGGSISKNIQYF. Here the CDR3 DNA reads TGTGCCAGCAGTTTTGGCGGGTCCATTAGCAAAAACATTCAGTACTTC.

The CDR3 coding sequence is TGTGCCAGCAGTCACGGGGGCTCCTATAATTCACCCCTCCACTTT. Amino acids: CASSHGGSYNSPLHF. The V and J genes are TRBV2 and TRBJ1-6, with D tentatively TRBD1 (5 bases). The CDR3 loop spans 15 amino acids. Trimming pared 5 bases from V and 0 bases from J, leaving 8 bases between. The germline V gene has CDR1 SNHLY and CDR2 FYNNEI.

The chain joins TRBV6-5 to TRBJ2-1; 11 nucleotides match TRBD2. The CDR3 consists of 15 residues. CDR1 MNHEY and CDR2 SVGAGI come from the germline V gene. With V trimmed by 8 bases and J by 8 bases, 11 bases remained unmatched. The CDR3 DNA reads as TGTGCCAGCGTTGGGCCCGGGACTAGCGGTGATGAGCAGTTCTTC. It specifies CASVGPGTSGDEQFF.

V gene TRBV19 combines with J gene TRBJ2-7; 8 nucleotides agree with TRBD1. The CDR3 consists of 15 residues. Per germline, CDR1 LNHDA and CDR2 SQIVND (reference sequence). Losses at the gene ends were 5 bases for V and 4 bases for J; bases not matched to a gene: 10. The CDR3 reads CASSFGQGGNYEQYF. The CDR3 DNA follows: TGTGCCAGTAGTTTCGGACAGGGAGGAAATTACGAGCAGTACTTC.

The CDR3 here is CATSRDTVATGELFF. The DNA for the CDR3 is TGTGCCACCAGCAGAGATACGGTAGCCACCGGGGAGCTGTTTTTT. The chain couples TRBV15 to TRBJ2-2; D gene ambiguous. The V gene's germline CDR1 is LNHNV and CDR2 YYDKDF (reference sequence). V lost 0 bases to trimming and J lost 4 bases, with 9 bases between them. The CDR3 has 15 residues.

The count of this clone is one. CDR3 sequence reads: CASSARPGQGLNYGYTF. DNA for the CDR3: TGTGCCAGCAGCGCCCGCCCGGGACAGGGCCTAAACTATGGCTACACCTTC. This chain connects TRBV5-6 to TRBJ1-2; 9 nucleotides agree with TRBD1. V lost 4 bases to trimming and J lost 2 bases; unmatched junction nucleotides: 12. This CDR3 is built from 17 residues. Germline loops: CDR1 SGHDT, CDR2 YYEEEE.

The CDR3 here is CASSYSQARESPLHF. CDR3 nucleotide sequence: TGTGCCAGCAGTTATTCACAGGCCCGCGAATCACCCCTCCACTTT. The genes are TRBV6-2 or TRBV6-3 and TRBJ1-6, with a possible D match to TRBD1 (5 bases). V shed 3 bases and J shed 10 bases, with 16 bases lying between them. The CDR3 has 15 residues. Germline CDR1 and CDR2: MNHEY and SVGEGT.

This chain uses TRBV11-2 with TRBJ2-1, with 8 bases fitting TRBD1. V trimming: 5 bases; J trimming: 4 bases; junction bases outside the gene matches: 10. CDR3 length equals 16 residues. Germline loops: CDR1 SGHAT, CDR2 FQNNGV. CDR3 protein: CASSRRPGQVYNEQFF. In nucleotides, the CDR3 is TGTGCCAGCAGCCGAAGACCGGGACAGGTATACAATGAGCAGTTCTTC. The variable domain in full, with the rest retrieved from reference TRBV11-2 and TRBJ2-1, is EAGVAQSPRYKIIEKRQSVAFWCNPISGHATLYWYQQILGQGPKLLIQFQNNGVVDDSQLPKDRFSAERLKGVDSTLKIQPAKLEDSAVYLCASSRRPGQVYNEQFFGPGTRLTVL.

The rearrangement uses TRBV4-1 and TRBJ2-1; 7 bases match TRBD1. V lost 0 bases and J lost 2; bases outside the gene matches: 7. Looked up from germline, CDR1 is MGHRA and CDR2 is YSYEKL. The CDR3 length is 17 residues. This CDR3 is CASSQDESGGAYNEQFF. The CDR3 nucleotides read TGCGCCAGCAGCCAAGATGAGTCAGGGGGAGCCTACAATGAGCAGTTCTTC.

This clone has a handful of counts. The chain combines TRBV11-2 with TRBJ2-1, with D possibly TRBD2 on 5 matching bases. CDR1 is SGHAT and CDR2 is FQNNGV in the germline V gene. Trimming left V 5 bases short and J 5 bases short, with 7 bases between. The CDR3 has 12 residues. The CDR3 protein is CASSQTNNEQFF. CDR3 in DNA: TGTGCCAGCAGCCAGACTAACAATGAGCAGTTCTTC.

The chain employs TRBV7-2 and TRBJ1-6; the D gene is possibly TRBD1 (5 bases). The length of the CDR3 is 14 residues. Per the germline V gene, CDR1 is SGHTA and CDR2 is FQGNSA. Trimming removed 2 bases at V and 6 bases at J, with 8 bases between. CDR3 bases: TGTGCCAGCAGCTTACGACAGTTTAATTCACCCCTCCACTTT. This codes for CASSLRQFNSPLHF.

The V and J genes are TRBV30 and TRBJ1-4; tentatively, D is TRBD1 (5 bases). The CDR3 extends over 12 amino acids. V lost 8 bases and J lost 7, with 14 bases in between. Germline CDR1 GTSNPN, CDR2 SVGIG (reference sequence). This CDR3 reads CAQQGAGEKLFF. The CDR3 DNA is TGTGCCCAACAAGGGGCCGGTGAAAAACTGTTTTTT.

As DNA, the CDR3 is TGTGCCAGCAGCGTTGGGACAGGGGCCTACGAGCAGTACTTC. Protein sequence: CASSVGTGAYEQYF. V usage is TRBV14 and J usage is TRBJ2-7; 10 nucleotides match TRBD1. The CDR3 covers 14 residues. Trimming removed 5 bases from V and 2 bases from J; junction bases left unmatched: 3. CDR1 and CDR2 (germline): SGHDN, FVKESK.

The chain uses TRBV29-1 and TRBJ2-7, with 8 nucleotides matching TRBD2. V shed 1 base and J 2 bases; nucleotides not matched to a gene: 10. This CDR3 is built from 16 residues. Germline CDR1 and CDR2: SQVTM and ANQGSEA. The CDR3 bases are TGCAGCGTTGAAGGCCTACCCGGGAGGGGACCCTACGAGCAGTACTTC. This encodes CSVEGLPGRGPYEQYF.

CDR3: CASSARDRSNTEAFF. DNA of the CDR3: TGTGCCAGCAGCGCCAGGGACAGATCTAACACTGAAGCTTTCTTT. The chain employs TRBV5-6 and TRBJ1-1, with 7 bases aligning to TRBD1. V shed 4 bases, J shed 2 bases, and the junction held 8 bases outside the gene matches. The germline CDR1 and CDR2 sequences are SGHDT and YYEEEE. The CDR3 runs to 15 residues.

The chain links TRBV12-3 or TRBV12-4 to TRBJ1-2; D may be TRBD1 (5 bases). V was trimmed by 3 bases and J by 5 bases, leaving 10 bases between them. This CDR3 region has 13 residues. The CDR3, as DNA: TGTGCCAGCAGTTTTGGACGGACATATGGCTACACCTTC. Translating gives CASSFGRTYGYTF.

V and J are TRBV7-9 and TRBJ2-5; D is possibly TRBD1 (6 bases). Germline CDR1 is SEHNR and CDR2 is FQNEAQ (reference sequence). Trimming pared 5 bases from V and 5 bases from J, leaving 9 bases between. The CDR3 totals 12 residues. The CDR3 region has the DNA TGTGCCAGCAGCCAAGACAGGGAGACCCAGTACTTC. Its translation: CASSQDRETQYF. The variable domain in full, with the rest retrieved from reference TRBV7-9 and TRBJ2-5, is DTGVSQNPRHKITKRGQNVTFRCDPISEHNRLYWYRQTLGQGPEFLTYFQNEAQLEKSRLLSDRFSAERPKGSFSTLEIQRTEQGDSAMYLCASSQDRETQYFGPGTRLLVL.

This rearrangement joins TRBV5-1 to TRBJ2-6, with D possibly matching TRBD1 (5 bases). The CDR3 runs 15 residues. V lost 4 bases, J lost 2 bases, and 10 bases lay in between. Germline V CDR1 and CDR2: SGHRS, YFSETQ. In DNA, the CDR3 is TGCGCCAGCAGCGATTCAGGGACTGGGGCCAACGTCCTGACTTTC. Protein: CASSDSGTGANVLTF.